This entry concerns a single T cell receptor beta chain. Its antigen is as yet unknown. The data derive from a study of T cell responses to AZD1222 COVID-19 vaccine. The study, taken as a whole, reports: At baseline, just six or seven AZD1222 recipients tested seropositive. Vaccine-related CD4 TCRs covered spike, predominating at 160-218 and 743-854. The sample set comprised mostly white British donors with more females, and clonal diversity was possibly underestimated.

Only in-frame clones appear in the TCRdb table, and some are missing; sequencing was by immunoSEQ multiplex PCR. The profile covers 120,000 to 150,000 clones, with 75% to 90% appearing a single time and about 4% taken by the ten largest. The clonotype was recovered from an adult in good health. The sequencing here drew on peripheral blood, taken on day 0 of MenACWY control vaccination.

CDR3 residues: CASSFDTSTDTQYF. Here the CDR3 DNA reads TGTGCCAGCAGCTTTGACACCAGCACAGATACGCAGTATTTT. This chain connects TRBV5-6 to TRBJ2-3; D is unresolved. The germline V and J ends were trimmed by 2 bases and 0 bases, with 7 bases remaining between them. The CDR3 loop spans 14 amino acids. From germline, CDR1 is SGHDT and CDR2 YYEEEE.